The 22 T cell receptor beta chains below were found in one sample sequenced in a study of cytomegalovirus exposure and HLA in healthy donors (dated by TCRdb to about 2017). The library was generated by the immunoSEQ multiplex PCR assay. TCRdb retrieved this table from immuneACCESS and kept in-frame rearrangements only. Not all clones are present; in checked studies, unresolved V genes account for under half, and no reason is known for the remainder. The sample records 280,000 or so clones, roughly 88% of which are singletons. The ten largest clonotypes hold around 0.9% of the sample. Sequencing was performed on PBMCs. The receptors were gathered from a woman younger than 35 in good health and CMV-seronegative.

The chain employs TRBV29-1 and TRBJ2-1; 14 bases agree with TRBD2. This CDR3 is built from 15 residues. The trim removed 7 bases at V and 0 bases at J, leaving 2 bases unmatched. Germline V gives CDR1 SQVTM, CDR2 ANQGSEA. The CDR3: CSAGTSGSSYNEQFF. CDR3 DNA sequence: TGCAGCGCCGGGACTAGCGGGAGCTCCTACAATGAGCAGTTCTTC.

This rearrangement joins TRBV7-9 to TRBJ2-1; a weak D match, TRBD2 (6 bases). The V end lost 7 bases, the J end lost 5 bases, and 18 bases lay between the germline ends. The CDR3 extends over 15 amino acids. Per germline, CDR1 SEHNR and CDR2 FQNEAQ (reference sequence). This chain's CDR3 is CASTEQRAQNNEQFF. Written as DNA, the CDR3 is TGTGCCAGCACCGAGCAGCGGGCACAAAACAATGAGCAGTTCTTC.

V usage is TRBV7-8 and J usage is TRBJ2-1; TRBD2 matches 7 bases. V gave up 4 bases and J gave up 0 bases; unmatched junction bases: 3. CDR3 size: 15 residues. Germline assignment: CDR1 SGHVS and CDR2 FQNEAQ. The DNA of the CDR3 is TGTGCCAGCAGCTCAGAGCGGGACTCCTACAATGAGCAGTTCTTC. Amino acid sequence: CASSSERDSYNEQFF.

The genes are TRBV21-1 and TRBJ2-3; TRBD2 is the table's D call, not checked against the DNA. TRBV21-1 is annotated as a pseudogene. The CDR3 sequence is 13 residues long. The CDR3 sequence: CASSGLRRNTQYF. The CDR3 DNA follows: TGTGCCAGCAGCGGACTTCGGCGGAATACGCAGTATTTT.

The chain's CDR3 is CASRNREQYF. DNA for the CDR3: TGCGCCAGCAGGAACAGGGAGCAGTACTTC. The chain employs TRBV5-1 and TRBJ2-7; a possible D gene is TRBD1 (5 bases). CDR1 is SGHRS, CDR2 YFSETQ, per germline. The CDR3 has 10 residues. V gave up 5 bases and J gave up 7 bases, with 7 bases separating them.

The table lists this clone with a count of one. CDR3 sequence: CASRESGTPGDEQYF. The CDR3 DNA reads TGTGCCAGTAGGGAGAGCGGAACCCCCGGGGACGAGCAGTACTTC. V and J are TRBV19 and TRBJ2-7; D is possibly TRBD2 (5 bases). This CDR3 has 15 amino acids. Germline values: CDR1 LNHDA, CDR2 SQIVND (reference sequence). Trimming removed 6 bases from V and 5 bases from J, with 20 bases in between. The full variable domain, with the rest looked up from reference TRBV19 and TRBJ2-7, is DGGITQSPKYLFRKEGQNVTLSCEQNLNHDAMYWYRQDPGQGLRLIYYSQIVNDFQKGDIAEGYSVSREKKESFPLTVTSAQKNPTAFYLCASRESGTPGDEQYFGPGTRLTVT.

V and J are TRBV27 and TRBJ2-1, with 9 bases aligning to TRBD2. There are 17 residues in the CDR3. The germline CDR1 and CDR2 sequences are MNHEY and SMNVEV (reference sequence). V shed 4 bases, J shed 0 bases, and the junction held 7 bases outside the gene matches. The CDR3 spells CASSWAGGPSSYNEQFF. CDR3 DNA: TGTGCCAGCAGTTGGGCGGGAGGGCCCAGCTCCTACAATGAGCAGTTCTTC.

A few counts support this clone. J is TRBJ1-4 and V is TRBV28; 10 bases are shared with TRBD1. Per germline, CDR1 MDHEN and CDR2 SYDVKM. The CDR3 is made up of 15 amino acids. After removal of 5 bases from V and 8 bases from J, the junction contained 8 bases not matched to a gene. This CDR3 reads CASSRRDRGNEKLFF. In nucleotides, the CDR3 is TGTGCCAGCAGTCGCCGGGACAGGGGAAACGAAAAACTGTTTTTT. The whole variable domain, filled in from reference TRBV28 and TRBJ1-4, reads DVKVTQSSRYLVKRTGEKVFLECVQDMDHENMFWYRQDPGLGLRLIYFSYDVKMKEKGDIPEGYSVSREKKERFSLILESASTNQTSMYLCASSRRDRGNEKLFFGSGTQLSVL.

This chain links TRBV14 with TRBJ1-2, with 7 bases aligning to TRBD1. The germline V gene has CDR1 SGHDN and CDR2 FVKESK. Germline trimming cut 5 bases from V and 5 bases from J; bases unmatched to any gene: 5. The CDR3 runs to 13 residues. The CDR3 coding sequence is TGTGCCAGCAGCGAGGGACAGAGATATGGCTACACCTTC. This gives the protein CASSEGQRYGYTF.

This rearrangement joins TRBV7-8 to TRBJ1-3, with D possibly being TRBD1 (6 bases). The CDR3 contains 13 residues. The V gene's germline CDR1 is SGHVS and CDR2 FQNEAQ. The V end lost 5 bases, the J end lost 8 bases, and 13 bases lay between the germline ends. The CDR3 loop is CASSLGTRDTIYF. CDR3 nucleotide sequence: TGTGCCAGCAGCCTCGGGACACGAGACACCATATATTTT.

The CDR3 loop is CASSQETGEAYNSPLHF. The CDR3 DNA follows: TGTGCCAGCAGCCAAGAAACAGGGGAGGCCTATAATTCACCCCTCCACTTT. The chain has TRBV4-2 and TRBJ1-6, with TRBD1 matching over 7 bases. CDR1 and CDR2 from the germline V gene are LGHNA and YNFKEQ. The CDR3 spans 17 residues. The V and J ends lost 0 bases and 2 bases, in that order; junction bases with no gene match: 4.

The V and J genes are TRBV23-1 and TRBJ1-5, with TRBD1 matching 9 bases. TRBV23-1 has ORF status, its function being uncertain. Trimming at V came to 6 bases and at J to 2 bases, leaving 5 bases not matched to a gene. The CDR3 extends over 15 amino acids. CDR3 loop: CASSRDRDRNQPQHF. The DNA for the CDR3 is TGCGCCAGCAGCCGGGACAGGGACCGCAATCAGCCCCAGCATTTT.

The V and J genes are TRBV5-1 and TRBJ1-2; the D is unclear. The CDR3 has 18 amino acids. Germline V CDR1 and CDR2: SGHRS, YFSETQ. V was shortened by 7 bases and J by 5 bases, with 30 bases between the two germline ends. The CDR3 loop reads CASGPARARPENKYGYTF. CDR3 bases: TGCGCCAGCGGCCCCGCGAGGGCCCGACCAGAAAACAAATATGGCTACACCTTC.

This chain connects TRBV28 to TRBJ1-6, with unresolved D. This CDR3 has 15 residues. Germline-derived CDR1 and CDR2 are MDHEN and SYDVKM. The V and J ends lost 4 bases and 6 bases respectively, with 13 bases between them. The DNA of the CDR3 is TGTGCCAGCAGTTACCTCGACCGGGTTAATTCACCCCTCCACTTT. It codes for CASSYLDRVNSPLHF.

The chain combines TRBV7-9 with TRBJ1-4; no clear D gene. This CDR3 comprises 16 residues. V was shortened by 2 bases and J by 5 bases, with 15 bases between the two germline ends. Per the germline V gene, CDR1 is SEHNR and CDR2 is FQNEAQ (reference sequence). The CDR3 DNA is TGTGCCAGCAGCTTAATTTCCTTTGGCTTAAATGAAAAACTGTTTTTT. The encoded protein is CASSLISFGLNEKLFF.

The chain carries TRBV27 and TRBJ2-7; D may be TRBD1 (5 bases). Germline lookup yields CDR1 MNHEY and CDR2 SMNVEV (reference sequence). This CDR3 is 14 amino acids long. V lost 2 bases and J lost 0, with 8 bases in between. CDR3 nucleotides: TGTGCCAGCAGTTTAGGAGACAGCTCCTACGAGCAGTACTTC. Protein product: CASSLGDSSYEQYF.

J is TRBJ2-7 and V is TRBV25-1, with D possibly matching TRBD2 (6 bases). The CDR3 length is 12 residues. V lost 8 bases and J 7 bases, leaving 15 bases between the germline ends. Germline assignment: CDR1 MGHDK and CDR2 SYGVNS. CDR3 protein: CASGDSVGEQYF. For the CDR3, the DNA is TGTGCCAGCGGGGACTCCGTTGGGGAGCAGTACTTC.

The chain uses TRBV27 and TRBJ2-1, with 7 positions matching TRBD2. Germline values: CDR1 MNHEY, CDR2 SMNVEV (reference sequence). This CDR3 is built from 13 residues. The V gene end was trimmed by 3 bases and the J gene end by 6 bases; junction bases not matched to a gene: 2. CDR3 region: CASSLGLPNEQFF. The DNA of the CDR3 is TGTGCCAGCAGTTTGGGACTACCCAATGAGCAGTTCTTC.

The gene calls are TRBV4-2 and TRBJ1-1; D unclear. Trimming took off 1 base at V and 3 bases at J, with 12 bases between the two ends. CDR1 is LGHNA and CDR2 is YNFKEQ in the germline V gene. This CDR3 has 15 residues. This chain's CDR3 is CASSQGVSGDTEAFF. The CDR3 nucleotides read TGTGCCAGCAGCCAAGGGGTGAGCGGGGACACTGAAGCTTTCTTT.

This clone was picked up a small number of times. The chain links TRBV27 to TRBJ2-7, with D hard to call. The CDR3 consists of 13 residues. Germline V lookup: CDR1 MNHEY, CDR2 SMNVEV (reference sequence). Trimming pared 0 bases from V and 5 bases from J, leaving 8 bases between. CDR3 in DNA: TGTGCCAGCAGTTTATCCCTCCCTAACGAGCAGTACTTC. Encoded protein: CASSLSLPNEQYF.

The chain recombines TRBV6-1 with TRBJ2-7, with D hard to call. The length of the CDR3 is 11 residues. V lost 8 bases and J 0 bases, leaving 5 bases between the germline ends. The germline gives CDR1 MNHNS, CDR2 SASEGT. The CDR3 region has the DNA TGTGCCAGCCACAGCTCCTACGAGCAGTACTTC. The encoded protein is CASHSSYEQYF.

The chain employs TRBV2 and TRBJ2-7, with 8 bases identical to TRBD1. This CDR3 comprises 13 residues. CDR1 is SNHLY, CDR2 FYNNEI, per germline. The J segment lost 2 bases and the V segment lost 6 bases, leaving 3 bases of the junction unmatched. The CDR3 is CASSGQGPYEQYF. The CDR3 DNA is TGTGCCAGCAGCGGACAGGGTCCCTACGAGCAGTACTTC.